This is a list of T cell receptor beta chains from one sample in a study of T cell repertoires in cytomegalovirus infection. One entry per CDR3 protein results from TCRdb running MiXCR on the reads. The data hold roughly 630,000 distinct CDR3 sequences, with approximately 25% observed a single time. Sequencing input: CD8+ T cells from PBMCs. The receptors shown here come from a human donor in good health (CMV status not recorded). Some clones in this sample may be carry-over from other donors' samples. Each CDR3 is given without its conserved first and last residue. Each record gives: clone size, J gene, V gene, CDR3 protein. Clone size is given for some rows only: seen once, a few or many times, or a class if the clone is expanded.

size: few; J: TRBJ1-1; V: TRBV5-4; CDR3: ASSLDRGQKGEAF
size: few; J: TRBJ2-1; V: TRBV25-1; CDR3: ASSEYFRGDDEQF
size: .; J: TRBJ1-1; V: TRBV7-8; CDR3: ASSSNPGLNIEAF
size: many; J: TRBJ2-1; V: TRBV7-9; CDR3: ASSLLLAGANEQF
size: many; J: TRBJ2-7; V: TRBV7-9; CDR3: ASSLEGEYEQY
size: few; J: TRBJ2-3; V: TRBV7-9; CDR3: ASHTRADTQY
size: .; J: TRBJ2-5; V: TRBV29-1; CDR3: SVVGYRETQY
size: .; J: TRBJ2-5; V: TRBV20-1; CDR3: SASRGGGVETQY
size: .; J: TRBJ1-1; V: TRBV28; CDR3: ASSQQGARNTEAF
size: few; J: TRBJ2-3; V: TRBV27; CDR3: ASSFLPGQGPTDTQY
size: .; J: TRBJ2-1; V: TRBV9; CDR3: ASSDRVGRWNEQF
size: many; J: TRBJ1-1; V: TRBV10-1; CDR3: ASSEAQVTMNTEAF
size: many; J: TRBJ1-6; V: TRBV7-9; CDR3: ASSLGGDSYSPLH
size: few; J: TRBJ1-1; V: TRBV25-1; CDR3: ASMEVHSTEAF
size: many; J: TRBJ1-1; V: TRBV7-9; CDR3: ASSFLAGRRDEAF
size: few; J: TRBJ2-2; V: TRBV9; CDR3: ASSVDGNTGELF
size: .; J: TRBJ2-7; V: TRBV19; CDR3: ASTAKGGSYEQY
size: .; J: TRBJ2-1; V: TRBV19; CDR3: ASGPTYDEQF
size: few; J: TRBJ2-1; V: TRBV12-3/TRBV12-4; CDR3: ASTGTERPNEQF
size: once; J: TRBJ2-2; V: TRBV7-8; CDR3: ASSLALTGVLF
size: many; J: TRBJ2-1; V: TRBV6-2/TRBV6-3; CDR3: ASSYFWGQGKESPNNEQF
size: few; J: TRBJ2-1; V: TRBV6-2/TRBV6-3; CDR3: ASSAMGQGYEQF
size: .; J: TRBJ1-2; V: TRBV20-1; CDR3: SASGGDYGYT
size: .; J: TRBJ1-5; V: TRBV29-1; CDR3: SVMQGDYQPQH